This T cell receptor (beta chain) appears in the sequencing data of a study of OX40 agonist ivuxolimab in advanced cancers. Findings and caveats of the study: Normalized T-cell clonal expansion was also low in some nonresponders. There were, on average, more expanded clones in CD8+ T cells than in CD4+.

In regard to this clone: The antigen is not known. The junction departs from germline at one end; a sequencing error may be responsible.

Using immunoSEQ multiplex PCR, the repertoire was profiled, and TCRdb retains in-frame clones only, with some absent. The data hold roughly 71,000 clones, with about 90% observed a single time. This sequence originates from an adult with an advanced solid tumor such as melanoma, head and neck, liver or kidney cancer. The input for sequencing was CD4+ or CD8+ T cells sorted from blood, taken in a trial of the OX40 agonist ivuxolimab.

This chain's CDR3 is CASTGTPFYTGELFF. CDR3 nucleotides: TGTGCCAGCACCGGGACACCCTTCTACACTGGGGAGCTGTTTTTT. The chain employs TRBV6-1 and TRBJ2-2; perhaps TRBD1 as D (6 bases). In germline, CDR1 is MNHNS, CDR2 SASEGT. The length of the CDR3 is 15 residues.